This is a list of T cell receptor beta chains from one sample in a study of T-cell reconstitution after alpha-beta-depleted transplantation in children. TCRdb analysed the PCR reads with MiXCR anew, one entry per CDR3 protein. The repertoire holds 700,000 to 950,000 distinct CDR3 sequences, with 15% to 20% as singletons. Source: PBMCs, mostly from graft donor cells, taken 360 days after TCRalphabeta/CD19-depleted stem cell transplant. The source is a male patient younger than 18 who had a stem cell transplant for acute lymphoblastic leukemia, so the T cells may come from the graft donor. CDR3s include the opening cysteine and the closing phenylalanine or tryptophan. The D gene is left open where the match is weak. Part of the rows lack a size; the others show once, few, many or a class for expanded clones.

CDR3nt | CDR3aa | j_gene | v_gene | abundance | d_gene
TGTGCCAGCAGCTCGTTACTAGCGGGAGGGCGCGATACGCAGTATTTT | CASSSLLAGGRDTQYF | TRBJ2-3 | TRBV11-2 | NA | TRBD2
TGTGCCGCCGGACGGGGACAAGGCGAGGAAAAACTGTTTTTT | CAAGRGQGEEKLFF | TRBJ1-4 | TRBV10-3 | NA | NA
TGTGCCAGCAGCTTTGGTACTAGAACAGATACGCAGTATTTT | CASSFGTRTDTQYF | TRBJ2-3 | TRBV7-2 | many | NA
TGCAGCGTTGAGGGTCTTAGCGGGAGGGCCGATGAGCAGTTCTTC | CSVEGLSGRADEQFF | TRBJ2-1 | TRBV29-1 | few | TRBD2
TGCGCCAGCAGCTTGGAAACGGGACTAGCGGGAGGCGGGGAGCTGTTTTTT | CASSLETGLAGGGELFF | TRBJ2-2 | TRBV5-1 | many | TRBD2
TGTGCCAGCAGGCTCCTAGCGGGAGGTAGCTCCTACAATGAGCAGTTCTTC | CASRLLAGGSSYNEQFF | TRBJ2-1 | TRBV2 | NA | TRBD2
TGCGCCAGCCGGGGAGGGGCCACCGGGGAGCTGTTTTTT | CASRGGATGELFF | TRBJ2-2 | TRBV5-1 | NA | TRBD2
TGTGCTAGTGGTTGGACCCGGGACAGGCAAAATGGGCAGTACTTC | CASGWTRDRQNGQYF | TRBJ2-7 | TRBV12-5 | few | TRBD1
TGTGCCAGCAGTGAAGCTAGGGGCCCCCGCGCTGAAGCTTTCTTT | CASSEARGPRAEAFF | TRBJ1-1 | TRBV6-1 | NA | NA
TGTGCCAGCAGCTCCTTCCATTTGTACAATGAGCAGTTCTTC | CASSSFHLYNEQFF | TRBJ2-1 | TRBV2 | many | NA
TGTGCCACCAGCAGAGATCGAAGCGGGAGTCGTGAGCAGTTCTTC | CATSRDRSGSREQFF | TRBJ2-1 | TRBV15 | NA | TRBD2
TGTGCCACCAGCAGAGGAGCGGGAATGACAGATACGCAGTATTTT | CATSRGAGMTDTQYF | TRBJ2-3 | TRBV15 | NA | TRBD2
TGTGCCAGCAGCCCAGGAGTAGTCGATACGCAGTATTTT | CASSPGVVDTQYF | TRBJ2-3 | TRBV11-2 | few | NA
TGTGCCAGCAGCTGGGGAGGGGCAGCCTTCATGAACACTGAAGCTTTCTTT | CASSWGGAAFMNTEAFF | TRBJ1-1 | TRBV5-6 | many | NA
TGTGCCAGCAGCTTCGGGTGGGGGACTAGCACAGATACGCAGTATTTT | CASSFGWGTSTDTQYF | TRBJ2-3 | TRBV7-3 | NA | NA
TGTGCCAGCAGTTTTTGGGTTAGGCATGGCTACACCTTC | CASSFWVRHGYTF | TRBJ1-2 | TRBV12-3/TRBV12-4 | NA | NA
TGTGCCATCAGTGAGTCGCCCCCAGGGGGGTACAATGAGCAGTTCTTC | CAISESPPGGYNEQFF | TRBJ2-1 | TRBV10-3 | many | NA
TGTGCCAGCACCCCTATACCTCGACAGGGGAGCACTGAAGCTTTCTTT | CASTPIPRQGSTEAFF | TRBJ1-1 | TRBV9 | NA | TRBD1
TGTGCCAGCAGCACCCCTGGGGAGCAGTACTTC | CASSTPGEQYF | TRBJ2-7 | TRBV12-3/TRBV12-4 | few | NA
TGTGCCAGCGGGACACTATCCAACTATGGCTACACCTTC | CASGTLSNYGYTF | TRBJ1-2 | TRBV2 | NA | NA
TGCAGCGTGCCTCGGGAGATGGGGGAGACCCAGTACTTC | CSVPREMGETQYF | TRBJ2-5 | TRBV29-1 | many | NA
TGTGCCAGCAGGGTCTCTGGGGCCAACGTCCTGACTTTC | CASRVSGANVLTF | TRBJ2-6 | TRBV12-3/TRBV12-4 | many | NA
TGTGCCAGCAGTTTCAGACTAGCGAGACTATACAATGAGCAGTTCTTC | CASSFRLARLYNEQFF | TRBJ2-1 | TRBV6-4 | few | TRBD2
TGCGCCAGCAGCCATATAACAGGGTTTACTTTCTCTGGGGCCAACGTCCTGACTTTC | CASSHITGFTFSGANVLTF | TRBJ2-6 | TRBV4-1 | few | NA
TGTGCCACCTTGAGTGGCGAGACCCAGTACTTC | CATLSGETQYF | TRBJ2-5 | TRBV25-1 | NA | NA
TGTGCCGCATACGGATGGGCCGCTAGCGGACAAGAGACCCAGTACTTC | CAAYGWAASGQETQYF | TRBJ2-5 | TRBV6-1 | few | TRBD2
TGTGCCAGCAGCTCGGGACAGCTAAACTATGGCTACACCTTC | CASSSGQLNYGYTF | TRBJ1-2 | TRBV7-9 | NA | TRBD1
TGCGCCAGCAGCCGGGCGATCTGGACAGGGACCTACAATGAGCAGTTCTTC | CASSRAIWTGTYNEQFF | TRBJ2-1 | TRBV5-1 | few | TRBD1